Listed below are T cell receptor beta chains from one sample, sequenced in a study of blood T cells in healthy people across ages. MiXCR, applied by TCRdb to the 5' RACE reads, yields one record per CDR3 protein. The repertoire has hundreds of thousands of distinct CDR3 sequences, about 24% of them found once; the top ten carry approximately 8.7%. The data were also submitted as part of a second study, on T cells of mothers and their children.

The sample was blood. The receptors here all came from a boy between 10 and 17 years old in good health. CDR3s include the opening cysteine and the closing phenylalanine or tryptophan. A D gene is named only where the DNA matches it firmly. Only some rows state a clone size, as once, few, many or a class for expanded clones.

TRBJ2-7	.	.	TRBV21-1	CASSPRDRGVTYEQYF	TGTGCCAGCAGTCCTAGGGACAGGGGGGTGACCTACGAGCAGTACTTC
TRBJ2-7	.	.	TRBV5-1	CASSLGGFTYEQYF	TGCGCCAGCAGCTTGGGGGGTTTCACCTACGAGCAGTACTTC
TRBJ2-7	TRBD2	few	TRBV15	CATSSRVQAGGGHEQYF	TGTGCCACCAGCAGTAGGGTCCAAGCGGGAGGGGGCCACGAGCAGTACTTC
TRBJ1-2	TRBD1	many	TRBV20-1	CSARDREGYGYTF	TGCAGTGCGAGGGACAGGGAGGGGTATGGCTACACCTTC
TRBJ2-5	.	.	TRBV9	CASSVDGMGAETQYF	TGTGCCAGCAGCGTAGATGGGATGGGGGCAGAGACCCAGTACTTC
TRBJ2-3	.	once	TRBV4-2	CASSPNKETQYF	TGTGCCAGCAGCCCCAACAAGGAGACGCAGTATTTT
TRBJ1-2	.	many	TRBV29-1	CSVGQANYGYTF	TGCAGCGTTGGTCAGGCCAACTATGGCTACACCTTC
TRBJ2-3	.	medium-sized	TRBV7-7	CASSLGDTGTDTQYF	TGTGCTAGCAGCTTAGGGGACACCGGCACAGATACGCAGTATTTT
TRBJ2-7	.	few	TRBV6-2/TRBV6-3	CASRDYPRAYEQYF	TGTGCCAGCAGAGACTACCCCAGGGCCTACGAGCAGTACTTC
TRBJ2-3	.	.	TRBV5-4	CASNPGDPITDTQYF	TGTGCCAGCAACCCTGGGGACCCTATCACAGATACGCAGTATTTT
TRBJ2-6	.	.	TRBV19	CASKKASGANVLTF	TGTGCCAGTAAAAAGGCATCTGGGGCCAACGTCCTGACTTTC
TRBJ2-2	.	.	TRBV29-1	CSGGDSTGELFF	TGCAGCGGCGGCGACAGCACCGGGGAGCTGTTTTTT
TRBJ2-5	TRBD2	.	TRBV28	CASSLSGGSQETQYF	TGTGCCAGCAGTTTAAGCGGGGGTTCCCAAGAGACCCAGTACTTC
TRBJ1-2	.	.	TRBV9	CASRSGHAPDGYTF	TGTGCCAGCAGATCGGGGCACGCCCCAGATGGCTACACCTTC
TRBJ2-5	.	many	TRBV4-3	CASSQVREGTQYF	TGCGCCAGCAGCCAAGTCAGAGAGGGGACCCAGTACTTC
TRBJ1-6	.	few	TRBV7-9	CASSFRDSPLHF	TGTGCCAGCAGCTTCAGGGATTCACCCCTCCACTTT